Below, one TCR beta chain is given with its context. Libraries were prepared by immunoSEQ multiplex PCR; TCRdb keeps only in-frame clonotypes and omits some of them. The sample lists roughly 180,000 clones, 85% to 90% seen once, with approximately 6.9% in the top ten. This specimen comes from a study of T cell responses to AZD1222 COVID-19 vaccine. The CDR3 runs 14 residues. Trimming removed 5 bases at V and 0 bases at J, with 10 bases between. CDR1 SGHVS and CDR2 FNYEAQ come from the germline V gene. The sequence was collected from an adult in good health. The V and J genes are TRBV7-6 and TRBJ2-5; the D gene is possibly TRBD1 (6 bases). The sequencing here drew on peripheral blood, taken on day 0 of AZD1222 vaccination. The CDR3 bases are TGTGCCAGCAGCAGTACAGGGTACCAAGAGACCCAGTACTTC. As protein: CASSSTGYQETQYF.